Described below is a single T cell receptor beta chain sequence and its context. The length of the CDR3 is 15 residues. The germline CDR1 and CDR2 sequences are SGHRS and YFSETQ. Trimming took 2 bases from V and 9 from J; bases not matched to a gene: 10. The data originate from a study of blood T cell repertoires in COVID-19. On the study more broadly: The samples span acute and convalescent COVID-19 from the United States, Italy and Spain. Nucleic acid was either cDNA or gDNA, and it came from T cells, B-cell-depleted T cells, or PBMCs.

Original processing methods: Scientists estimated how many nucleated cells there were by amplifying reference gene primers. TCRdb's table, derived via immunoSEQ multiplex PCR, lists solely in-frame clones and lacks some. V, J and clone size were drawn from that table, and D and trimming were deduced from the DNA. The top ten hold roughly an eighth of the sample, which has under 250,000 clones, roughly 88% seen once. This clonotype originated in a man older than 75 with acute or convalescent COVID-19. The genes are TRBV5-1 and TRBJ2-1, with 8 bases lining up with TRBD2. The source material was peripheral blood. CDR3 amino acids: CASSLDVSAGVEQFF. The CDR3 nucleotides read TGCGCCAGCAGCTTAGACGTTTCAGCGGGAGTTGAGCAGTTCTTC. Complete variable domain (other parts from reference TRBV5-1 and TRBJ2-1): KAGVTQTPRYLIKTRGQQVTLSCSPISGHRSVSWYQQTPGQGLQFLFEYFSETQRNKGNFPGRFSGRQFSNSRSEMNVSTLELGDSALYLCASSLDVSAGVEQFFGPGTRLTVL.